A selection of T cell receptor beta chains follows, all from one sample in a study of radiation and T cells in renal cell carcinoma. The repertoire was sequenced with immunoSEQ multiplex PCR; TCRdb's copy has only in-frame clones and lacks some. The sample includes tens of thousands of clones, around 80% of them seen just once. This specimen consisted of blood, obtained from a patient whose treatment included radiotherapy and nephrectomy. Receptor source: a man in his fifties or sixties with renal cell carcinoma. CDR3s include the opening cysteine and the closing phenylalanine or tryptophan. Each record gives: J gene, V gene, CDR3 protein.

j_call: TRBJ2-3
v_call: TRBV9
cdr3_aa: CASSVEELAGGHTQYF

j_call: TRBJ1-4
v_call: TRBV5-5
cdr3_aa: CASSLERSNEKLFF

j_call: TRBJ1-2
v_call: TRBV2
cdr3_aa: CASSERTDYGYTF

j_call: TRBJ1-2
v_call: TRBV5-1
cdr3_aa: CASSASGPSGLGYTF

j_call: TRBJ1-5
v_call: TRBV2
cdr3_aa: CASSVQGLDNQPQHF

j_call: TRBJ1-5
v_call: TRBV5-6
cdr3_aa: CASSSLGRNDQPQHF

j_call: TRBJ2-3
v_call: TRBV10-3
cdr3_aa: CAISGGTGADTQYF

j_call: TRBJ2-1
v_call: TRBV11-2
cdr3_aa: CASRVAGDHNEQFF

j_call: TRBJ2-1
v_call: TRBV19
cdr3_aa: CASSIDHQTAYNEQFF

j_call: TRBJ1-3
v_call: TRBV30
cdr3_aa: CAWKKSGNTIYF

j_call: TRBJ2-1
v_call: TRBV11-2
cdr3_aa: CASSSGTFYNEQFF

j_call: TRBJ2-7
v_call: TRBV30
cdr3_aa: CASGGGPYEQYF

j_call: TRBJ2-5
v_call: TRBV14
cdr3_aa: CASSPLGARETQYF

j_call: TRBJ2-2
v_call: TRBV11-3
cdr3_aa: CASSPAGQPNTGELFF

j_call: TRBJ1-2
v_call: TRBV10-2
cdr3_aa: CASSESYGYTF